Below, one T cell receptor (beta chain) is given with its context. This clonotype was detected many times. Its antigen remains unidentified. There are no base qualities to consult, and no much larger clone falls within one base. To prepare the library, multiplex PCR was applied. TCRdb names Illumina HiSeq 4000 as the instrument used. CDR3 regions were amplified by Arm-PCR with iRepertoire HTBI primers to construct TCR beta libraries. Before sequencing, the PCR products underwent gel purification. Under the source paper's analysis protocol: Gene usage analysis of CDR3 amino acid clonotypes used the 55 to 80 TRBV and 12 to 15 TRBJ segments found across samples. Filtered high-quality paired reads were merged into contigs using COPE and FqMerger. Contigs were aligned with BLAST to IMGT TRBV, TRBD and TRBJ reference genes, and CDR3 was defined per IMGT. Any clonotype with a frequency above 0.1% was classified as a highly expanded clone. Shannon entropy served as the measure of repertoire diversity, while the Gini coefficient captured V-J evenness. A clonotype was considered public if more than one individual shared it. Through fastp at Q25 and MiXCR, TCRdb rebuilt clones from the public reads, retaining in-frame beta chains. Rows merge per CDR3 protein into single entries with the most common DNA and genes. TCRdb, not the original authors, processed these V and J calls. This sample has a few hundred thousand distinct CDR3 sequences in its table, and 18% of those were observed once. The top ten clonotypes cover 12% to 15% of the sample.

The data were taken from a study of regulatory T cells in long-lasting Graves disease listed by TCRdb under 2021. About the study as a whole: Newly diagnosed Graves' disease patients had taken antithyroid drugs for less than 3 months. This study used TCR sequencing and RNA sequencing of peripheral blood to compare persistent Graves' disease patients against newly diagnosed Graves' disease patients. A total of roughly 33 samples underwent TCR sequencing: about 13 from persistent and 20 from newly diagnosed Graves' disease patients. The study was registered as a clinical trial and conducted in China. Broad study findings and their caveats: The authors noted that the small sample size was a limitation that may lower accuracy. Patients with persistent disease shared more public clonotypes (around 3,000) than newly diagnosed patients did (966). Persistent disease showed preferential use of TRBV28, TRBJ1-2 and TRBJ2-5, whereas newly diagnosed disease favored TRBV20-1 and TRBJ2-1. Because the primary lesion, thyroid tissue, could not be accessed, the study looked at peripheral blood alone. Sequencing and analysis were restricted to the TCR beta chain. Compared with newly diagnosed patients, persistent Graves' disease patients had lower TCR Shannon entropy and fewer highly expanded clones, which suggests clonal expansion.

The CDR3 covers 15 residues, taking in both the cysteine and the phenylalanine. Just CDR3 DNA is preserved here, 45 bases in frame from base 1. V loses 7 bases, J loses 4 bases, and the germline ends lie 19 bases apart. The germline V gene encodes CDR1 LNHDA and CDR2 SQIVND (reference sequence). The sample's time point, from its label and the paper: newly diagnosed GD, antithyroid drugs for less than 3 months. For both TCR sequencing and RNA sequencing, RNA was extracted from PBMCs using TRIzol. Graves' disease was diagnosed according to American Thyroid Association guidelines. Recruitment of patients was carried out at an endocrinology department in Xi'an, China. From each patient, around 9.3 milliliters of peripheral blood was collected into an EDTA anticoagulant tube. Ficoll Paque Plus density gradient separation was used to isolate PBMCs, and no additional T cell sorting was done. An Agilent 2100 Bioanalyzer and agarose gel were used to check RNA quality, while a NanoDrop 2000 measured RNA concentration.

Separately, the same data were catalogued under a study of T cells in Graves' hyperthyroidism and ophthalmopathy. As the second paper documents: Stable Graves' hyperthyroidism was defined as no progression to ophthalmopathy during 18 months of follow-up. Hyperthyroidism patients were newly diagnosed, had a disease duration of under 2 months, and were aged 18 to 65 years. Patients with uncontrolled infections, other autoimmune diseases, pregnancy or lactation were excluded. Diagnoses were based on clinical symptoms, serum thyroxine and TRAb, thyroid ultrasound and orbital computed tomography. The TCR CDR3 was subjected to a first round of RT-PCR using the HTBI primer set and the Qiagen OneStep RT-PCR kit. Blood samples also contained most of the expanded thyroid clonotypes (frequency above 0.001), which suggests that blood repertoires may reflect thyroid immune responses. A model built on a 13 V-J signature distinguished ophthalmopathy from stable hyperthyroidism, reaching about 89% sensitivity and about 81% specificity in cross-validation and 80%/75% in testing. In validation, the model predicted progression to ophthalmopathy with approximately 71% sensitivity and 72% to 85% specificity, a median of about 6 months before onset. To identify TCR V-J signatures that set the groups apart, the researchers used a discovery cohort of roughly 100 patients, made up of some 41 with Graves' ophthalmopathy and 57 with stable Graves' hyperthyroidism. Prospective prediction of ophthalmopathy was tested in an independent validation cohort of 18 to 20 hyperthyroidism patients and 17 patients who later progressed to ophthalmopathy. The 100 or so discovery patients were randomly split 7:3 into training and test sets. In addition, the study compared T-cell repertoires in thyroid tissue and in blood from about six Graves' hyperthyroidism patients. After blood sampling, hyperthyroidism patients were treated with methimazole at a starting dose of 30 mg daily, and ophthalmopathy patients were treated with high-dose intravenous methylprednisolone. The libraries were constructed in a second round of multiplex PCR and then size-selected and purified. Libraries were sequenced paired-end with 100 bp reads on an Illumina HiSeq2000. SOAPnuke was used to process the raw data, with reads discarded if the reads contained adapters or uncalled bases, had a mean Phred below 15, or lacked an exact constant-primer or identifier match. High-quality paired reads were merged using COPE v1.2.5, and each unique nucleotide sequence was defined as a clonotype. MiTCR v1.1 was used to align clonotypes to the IMGT TRBV, TRBD and TRBJ reference segments. The analysis included only V-J combinations with a frequency above 0.0001, which together covered roughly 99% of the repertoires. A TCS score was defined as the ratio of F50 (clonal expansion) to E x V (chaos), with BLOSUM62-based TCRdist applied between CDR3 peptides within each V-J. Welch's t-statistics and random forest reduced some 510 V-J features to under 15, which were used in a naive Bayes classifier (R e1071). No statistical method was used to fix the sample size in advance, and group allocation was not hidden from the investigators. TCR Vbeta CDR3 sequencing of 120 to 150 peripheral blood samples (roughly 43 ophthalmopathy, 75 to 80 hyperthyroidism and around 17 progressor patients) is reported in the paper.

Recombination linked TRBV19 to TRBJ1-1; TRBD1 might be the D gene, on 6 matching bases. This TCR derives from a woman younger than 45 with Graves disease. Donor details come from another sample of the same person, matched by shared clones. This specimen was peripheral blood mononuclear cells (PBMCs), taken at new diagnosis, from a patient treated with antithyroid drugs. The CDR3 has the sequence CASNQPTGTRTEAFF. The bases are TGTGCCAGTAACCAACCGACAGGCACGCGCACTGAAGCTTTCTTT.